This paragraph covers one T cell receptor (beta chain) sequence. This entry comes from a study of blood T cell repertoires in COVID-19. The overall study: COVID-19 samples from acute and convalescent phases originated in the United States, Italy and Spain.

Study processing details: For nucleated cells, counts were estimated from reference gene primer amplification. The table came from immunoSEQ multiplex PCR; TCRdb's copy has only in-frame clones and leaves some out. D and trimming come from the DNA, and the V and J calls and clone size come from that table. The data show about 170,000 clones, approximately 85% seen once. Trimming at V came to 2 bases and at J to 2 bases, leaving 5 bases not matched to a gene. Looked up from germline, CDR1 is SGHVS and CDR2 is FNYEAQ. The CDR3 is 16 amino acids. The TCR comes from a man aged 55 to 69 who had recovered from COVID-19. The sequencing input was peripheral blood. V gene TRBV7-6 combines with J gene TRBJ1-5, with 8 bases identical to TRBD1. CDR3: CASSLRQGSGNQPQHF. CDR3 sequence (DNA): TGTGCCAGCAGCTTAAGACAGGGGTCGGGCAATCAGCCCCAGCATTTT.